This entry lists 30 T cell receptor beta chains sequenced from one sample in a study of blood T cell repertoires in COVID-19. The assay was immunoSEQ multiplex PCR, and TCRdb's table has in-frame clones only and misses some. The data show hundreds of thousands of clones, 84% seen once. Sequencing used peripheral blood. The receptor set was obtained from an elderly woman with active or convalescent COVID-19.

The rearrangement uses TRBV7-2 and TRBJ1-1, with 9 bases matching TRBD1. Germline V gene lookup returns CDR1 SGHTA and CDR2 FQGNSA. The CDR3 consists of 16 residues. V was pared by 5 bases and J by 0 bases, with 7 bases of the junction left unmatched. The chain's CDR3 is CASSPPQGAMNTEAFF. CDR3 bases: TGTGCCAGCAGCCCCCCACAGGGGGCGATGAACACTGAAGCTTTCTTT. Based on the CDR3 plus reference TRBV7-2 and TRBJ1-1, the full variable domain is GAGVSQSPSNKVTEKGKDVELRCDPISGHTALYWYRQSLGQGLEFLIYFQGNSAPDKSGLPSDRFSAERTGGSVSTLTIQRTQQEDSAVYLCASSPPQGAMNTEAFFGQGTRLTVV.

The chain couples TRBV6-2 or TRBV6-3 to TRBJ2-1; 13 nucleotides line up with TRBD2. This CDR3 has 18 residues. Per germline, CDR1 MNHEY and CDR2 SVGEGT. J lost 4 bases, V lost 0 bases, and 6 bases had no gene match. The CDR3 DNA follows: TGTGCCAGCAGTTACTCGAGACTAGCGGGAGGAACGTACAATGAGCAGTTCTTC. It yields the protein CASSYSRLAGGTYNEQFF.

The gene calls are TRBV24-1 and TRBJ2-3; TRBD2 agrees at 8 bases. With 3 bases clipped from V and 5 bases from J, the junction kept 3 bases outside the gene matches. There are 14 residues in the CDR3. CDR1 is KGHDR and CDR2 is SFDVKD in the germline V gene. The CDR3 region has the DNA TGTGCCACCAGTGATGCCGGGACTAGAGATACGCAGTATTTT. Residues: CATSDAGTRDTQYF.

This clone was seen a few times. The rearrangement uses TRBV5-1 and TRBJ1-1; D gene uncertain. With 4 bases removed from V and 1 base from J, the gap between germline ends came to 11 bases. The CDR3 sequence is 14 residues long. Germline lookup yields CDR1 SGHRS and CDR2 YFSETQ. The CDR3 nucleotides are TGCGCCAGCAGCGAATACCTCGGGAACACTGAAGCTTTCTTT. Amino acids: CASSEYLGNTEAFF.

This clone turned up a few times. The chain is built from TRBV3-1 (or the pseudogene TRBV3-2) and TRBJ2-1, with 9 bases that match TRBD1. The CDR3 has 13 residues. Germline CDR1 is LGHDT and CDR2 is YNNKEL (reference sequence). V gave up 3 bases and J gave up 9 bases; unmatched junction bases: 3. The CDR3 coding sequence is TGTGCCAGCAGCCAGGGACAGGGTACTGAGCAGTTCTTC. It translates to CASSQGQGTEQFF.

In this sample, this clone turned up a few times. This chain connects TRBV5-4 to TRBJ2-7; TRBD2 aligns across 9 bases. Germline trimming cut 5 bases from V and 4 bases from J; bases unmatched to any gene: 7. The CDR3 has 14 residues. Germline-derived CDR1 and CDR2 are SGHNT and YYREEE (reference sequence). DNA of the CDR3: TGTGCCAGCAGTGAAGAGCGGGAGGTATACGAGCAGTACTTC. Amino acids: CASSEEREVYEQYF.

This clone was observed at least ten times. The genes are TRBV28 and TRBJ1-5, with 7 bases lining up with TRBD1. This CDR3 spans 17 amino acids. From germline, CDR1 is MDHEN and CDR2 SYDVKM. J was trimmed by 4 bases and V by 7 bases; bases with no gene match: 16. This CDR3 reads CASTPLGQIGTNQPQHF. DNA of the CDR3: TGTGCCAGCACTCCCCTGGGACAGATAGGGACAAATCAGCCCCAGCATTTT.

The V and J genes are TRBV21-1 and TRBJ2-6; the DNA was not used to check the table's D call, TRBD2. TRBV21-1 is tagged as a pseudogene. The CDR3 covers 14 residues. CDR3 amino acids: CASSKRSGANVLTF. As DNA, the CDR3 is TGTGCCAGCAGCAAGCGCTCTGGGGCCAACGTCCTGACTTTC.

The chain recombines TRBV28 with TRBJ2-7; D is ambiguous. The CDR3 is 14 residues long. With 3 bases removed from V and 1 base from J, the gap between germline ends came to 10 bases. Per the germline V gene, CDR1 is MDHEN and CDR2 is SYDVKM. The CDR3 region has the DNA TGTGCCAGCAGTTTTCCCAGAAGATCCTACGAGCAGTACTTC. This sequence encodes CASSFPRRSYEQYF.

This clone was detected ten times or more. The chain employs TRBV14 and TRBJ2-7; 8 bases align to TRBD2. The germline CDR1 and CDR2 sequences are SGHDN and FVKESK. Trimming took 0 bases from V and 2 from J; bases not matched to a gene: 9. The CDR3 spans 17 residues. Written as DNA, the CDR3 is TGTGCCAGCAGCCAAGAGTGGGGACTAGGCGGAGCCTACGAGCAGTACTTC. As protein: CASSQEWGLGGAYEQYF.

V gene TRBV5-1 combines with J gene TRBJ2-7; TRBD2 matches 8 bases. V lost 3 bases to trimming and J lost 4 bases; unmatched junction nucleotides: 15. This CDR3 has 17 amino acids. Germline CDR1 SGHRS, CDR2 YFSETQ. This CDR3 is CASSSPGGSGIMYEQYF. The CDR3 DNA sequence: TGCGCCAGCAGCTCTCCGGGGGGTAGCGGGATTATGTACGAGCAGTACTTC.

The genes are TRBV6-5 and TRBJ2-7; 9 bases match TRBD1. J lost 7 bases, V lost 6 bases, and 10 bases had no gene match. This CDR3 is 14 amino acids long. Germline lookup yields CDR1 MNHEY and CDR2 SVGAGI. Written as DNA, the CDR3 is TGTGCCAGCAGATTGGACAGGGGTTCGGGGGAGCAGTACTTC. Protein sequence: CASRLDRGSGEQYF.

V is TRBV7-2 and J is TRBJ2-7; TRBD1 is a possible D gene (6 bases). Germline V gene sequence: CDR1 SGHTA, CDR2 FQGNSA. The CDR3 spans 13 residues. The V end lost 5 bases, the J end lost 4 bases, and 12 bases lay between the germline ends. CDR3 nucleotides: TGTGCCAGCAGCGGCAGGGGCTTGTACGAGCAGTACTTC. This gives the protein CASSGRGLYEQYF. The full variable domain, rest sourced from reference TRBV7-2 and TRBJ2-7, is GAGVSQSPSNKVTEKGKDVELRCDPISGHTALYWYRQSLGQGLEFLIYFQGNSAPDKSGLPSDRFSAERTGGSVSTLTIQRTQQEDSAVYLCASSGRGLYEQYFGPGTRLTVT.

The chain combines TRBV19 with TRBJ1-2; D possibly corresponds to TRBD1 (6 bases). Germline V CDR1 and CDR2: LNHDA, SQIVND (reference sequence). The CDR3 totals 13 residues. The germline V and J ends were trimmed by 2 bases and 7 bases, with 11 bases remaining between them. In DNA, the CDR3 is TGTGCCAGTAGTATACAACAGGGCGCTGGCTACACCTTC. This gives the protein CASSIQQGAGYTF.

This clone occurred a few times. The chain uses TRBV7-3 and TRBJ2-2; tentative D call: TRBD2 (5 bases). The CDR3 covers 17 residues. V lost 1 base to trimming and J lost 2 bases, with 14 bases between them. Germline lookup yields CDR1 SGHTA and CDR2 FQGTGA. CDR3 nucleotide sequence: TGTGCCAGCAGCTTAAGGACCTCCCGGGATAACACCGGGGAGCTGTTTTTT. Residues: CASSLRTSRDNTGELFF.

The V gene is TRBV2, the J gene TRBJ1-6; 9 bases agree with TRBD1. Trimming took 6 bases from V and 7 from J; bases not matched to a gene: 7. The CDR3 sequence is 15 residues long. The V gene's germline CDR1 is SNHLY and CDR2 FYNNEI. DNA of the CDR3: TGTGCCAGCAGCCAAGGGGGACAGGGAAATTCACCCCTCCACTTT. Amino acids: CASSQGGQGNSPLHF. Full variable domain (missing parts from reference TRBV2 and TRBJ1-6): EPEVTQTPSHQVTQMGQEVILRCVPISNHLYFYWYRQILGQKVEFLVSFYNNEISEKSEIFDDQFSVERPDGSNFTLKIRSTKLEDSAMYFCASSQGGQGNSPLHFGNGTRLTVT.

This chain uses TRBV15 with TRBJ1-3; D remains unclear. Germline V lookup: CDR1 LNHNV, CDR2 YYDKDF (reference sequence). Trimming removed 3 bases from V and 0 bases from J, with 6 bases in between. This CDR3 region has 14 residues. The CDR3 sequence is CATSSRSSGNTIYF. As DNA, the CDR3 is TGTGCCACCAGCAGCCGGAGCTCTGGAAACACCATATATTTT.

The gene calls are TRBV3-1 (or the pseudogene TRBV3-2) and TRBJ2-1, with 12 bases matching TRBD2. Germline loops: CDR1 LGHDT, CDR2 YNNKEL (reference sequence). V dropped 4 bases and J dropped 4; count of bases not matched to a gene: 5. This CDR3 comprises 16 residues. The CDR3 sequence: CASSLGTSGSYNEQFF. As DNA, the CDR3 is TGTGCCAGCAGCCTGGGGACTAGCGGGTCTTACAATGAGCAGTTCTTC.

This clone was seen a few times. J is TRBJ2-2 and V is TRBV28; the match to TRBD1 covers 7 bases. Unmatched junction bases numbered 9, after V lost 4 bases and J lost 4 bases. The CDR3 runs 16 residues. Germline assignment: CDR1 MDHEN and CDR2 SYDVKM. The CDR3 nucleotides are TGTGCCAGCAGTTACGCCGGGACAGCACTCACCGGGGAGCTGTTTTTT. Its translation is CASSYAGTALTGELFF.

The CDR3 sequence: CASSYPSARGTYEQYF. The CDR3 coding sequence is TGTGCCAGCAGTTACCCGAGCGCCAGGGGGACCTACGAGCAGTACTTC. V and J are TRBV6-2 or TRBV6-3 and TRBJ2-7; 7 bases are shared with TRBD1. Germline V gene lookup returns CDR1 MNHEY and CDR2 SVGEGT. The CDR3 sequence is 16 residues long. Losses at the gene ends were 2 bases for V and 2 bases for J; bases not matched to a gene: 9.

The chain combines TRBV7-3 with TRBJ2-1; 9 bases are shared with TRBD1. The germline V gene has CDR1 SGHTA and CDR2 FQGTGA. This CDR3 is 13 amino acids long. Trimming took 4 bases from V and 9 from J; bases not matched to a gene: 4. This CDR3 is CASSWGQGGEQFF. CDR3 nucleotide sequence: TGTGCCAGCAGCTGGGGACAGGGCGGTGAGCAGTTCTTC.

This sequence joins TRBV11-2 and TRBJ2-3; 7 nucleotides line up with TRBD2. Germline V gene sequence: CDR1 SGHAT, CDR2 FQNNGV. The CDR3 totals 15 residues. V lost 11 bases to trimming and J lost 0 bases; unmatched junction nucleotides: 11. CDR3 DNA sequence: TGTGCCGGATCGAGCGGGACCTATAGCACAGATACGCAGTATTTT. It translates to CAGSSGTYSTDTQYF.

The genes are TRBV2 and TRBJ2-7, with 11 bases identical to TRBD2. Germline loops: CDR1 SNHLY, CDR2 FYNNEI. The CDR3 consists of 15 residues. Trimming took 4 bases from V and 5 from J; bases not matched to a gene: 7. Here the CDR3 reads CASSVLAGGSNEQYF. The CDR3, as DNA: TGTGCCAGCAGTGTTCTAGCGGGGGGTAGCAACGAGCAGTACTTC.

The chain combines TRBV7-2 with TRBJ2-1; 8 bases align to TRBD1. Trimming cost V 5 bases and J 9 bases; bases outside gene matches: 15. Looked up from germline, CDR1 is SGHTA and CDR2 is FQGNSA. This CDR3 spans 16 amino acids. The CDR3 DNA reads TGTGCCAGCAGCCCGTTCCCGGGACAGGCTTCCTCTGAGCAGTTCTTC. It encodes CASSPFPGQASSEQFF.

This chain links TRBV5-1 with TRBJ2-7; D unclear. The CDR3 runs 14 residues. CDR1 and CDR2 (germline): SGHRS, YFSETQ. V gave up 0 bases and J gave up 4 bases, with 11 bases separating them. CDR3 nucleotides: TGCGCCAGCAGCTTGGAAGCAGAGGTTTACGAGCAGTACTTC. It is translated as CASSLEAEVYEQYF. The whole variable domain, remainder taken from reference TRBV5-1 and TRBJ2-7, is KAGVTQTPRYLIKTRGQQVTLSCSPISGHRSVSWYQQTPGQGLQFLFEYFSETQRNKGNFPGRFSGRQFSNSRSEMNVSTLELGDSALYLCASSLEAEVYEQYFGPGTRLTVT.

This clone has just a few counts. This rearrangement joins TRBV27 to TRBJ1-2; tentative D call: TRBD1 (6 bases). Trimming shortened V by 2 bases and J by 6 bases, and 13 bases separated the two germline ends. The CDR3 runs to 14 residues. Germline-derived CDR1 and CDR2 are MNHEY and SMNVEV (reference sequence). This CDR3 is CASSLLVGGDGYTF. CDR3 sequence (DNA): TGTGCCAGCAGTTTACTAGTAGGGGGTGATGGCTACACCTTC.

J is TRBJ1-5 and V is TRBV28; possible D gene TRBD1, 6 bases. V lost 1 base and J lost 4, with 11 bases in between. The CDR3 totals 15 residues. Germline CDR1 MDHEN, CDR2 SYDVKM. CDR3 loop: CASSLLDSLNQPQHF. CDR3 DNA: TGTGCCAGCAGTTTATTGGACAGTCTAAATCAGCCCCAGCATTTT.

The CDR3 protein is CASSFLGPHGYGYTF. DNA for the CDR3: TGTGCCAGCAGTTTTTTGGGGCCCCATGGCTATGGCTACACCTTC. The chain has TRBV27 and TRBJ1-2; tentative D call: TRBD1 (5 bases). Germline-derived CDR1 and CDR2 are MNHEY and SMNVEV (reference sequence). With 3 bases removed from V and 4 bases from J, the gap between germline ends came to 15 bases. This CDR3 is built from 15 residues.

The J gene is TRBJ2-7, the V gene TRBV5-1, with 8 nucleotides matching TRBD1. The junction had 8 bases not matched to a gene; V was cut back by 4 bases and J by 2 bases. Looked up from germline, CDR1 is SGHRS and CDR2 is YFSETQ. The CDR3 runs to 15 residues. The CDR3 nucleotides read TGCGCCAGCAGCATAAACAGGGGGTCCCCCTACGAGCAGTACTTC. Protein sequence: CASSINRGSPYEQYF.

The genes are TRBV2 and TRBJ2-7, with a possible D match to TRBD1 (5 bases). The V end was cut by 6 bases, the J end by 4 bases, with 10 bases between. This CDR3 region has 12 residues. The V gene's germline CDR1 is SNHLY and CDR2 FYNNEI. CDR3 DNA sequence: TGTGCCAGCAGAGGGGATTCATACGAGCAGTACTTC. It yields the protein CASRGDSYEQYF.